This T cell receptor (beta chain) was recorded in a study of neurological immune-mediated disorders. Findings of the study overall: The study phylogenetically grouped the repertoires of 18 of 34 multiple sclerosis patients into one related-CDR3 cluster, a possible signature.

One entry per CDR3 protein results from TCRdb running MiXCR on the 5' RACE reads. The repertoire holds about 74,000 distinct CDR3 sequences, with 5.2% as singletons. Germline V gene lookup returns CDR1 LNHDA and CDR2 SQIVND (reference sequence). V lost 8 bases and J lost 3, with 16 bases in between. This CDR3 contains 15 residues. Worth noting for this clonotype: What it recognizes is unknown.

The TCR was taken from a man younger than 35 with multiple sclerosis. Input material: PBMCs. The genes are TRBV19 and TRBJ2-2, with D possibly TRBD2 on 6 matching bases. CDR3 sequence reads: CASRPRGLDTGELFF. For the CDR3, the DNA is TGTGCCAGTCGACCCCGGGGGTTAGACACCGGGGAGCTGTTTTTT.